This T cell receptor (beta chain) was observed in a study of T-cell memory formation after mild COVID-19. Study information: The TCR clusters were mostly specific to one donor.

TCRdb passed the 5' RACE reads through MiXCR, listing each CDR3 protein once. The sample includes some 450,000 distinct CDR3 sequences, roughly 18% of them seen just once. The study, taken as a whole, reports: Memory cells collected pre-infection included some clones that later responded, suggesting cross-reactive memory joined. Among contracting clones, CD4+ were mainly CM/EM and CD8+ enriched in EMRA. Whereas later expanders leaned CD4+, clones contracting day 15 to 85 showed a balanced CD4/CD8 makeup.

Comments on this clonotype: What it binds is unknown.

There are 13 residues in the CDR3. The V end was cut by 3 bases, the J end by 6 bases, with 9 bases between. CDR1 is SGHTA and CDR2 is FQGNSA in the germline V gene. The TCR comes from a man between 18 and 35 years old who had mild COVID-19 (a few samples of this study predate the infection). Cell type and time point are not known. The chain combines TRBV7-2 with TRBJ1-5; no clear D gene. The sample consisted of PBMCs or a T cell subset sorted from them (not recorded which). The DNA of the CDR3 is TGTGCCAGCAGCTTTTTTGTAGCTCAGCCCCAGCATTTT. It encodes CASSFFVAQPQHF.